The clone carrying this T cell receptor (beta chain) was seen only once. This sample is part of a study of blood T cells in healthy people across ages. Samples had at least 6.5 million PBMCs isolated from them. A second roughly 6 to 12 cycle PCR used barcoded and J-beta primers. TCRdb analysed the 5' RACE reads with MiXCR anew, one entry per CDR3 protein. This table has roughly 1.4 million distinct CDR3 sequences, approximately 60% appearing once. The CDR3 length is 18 residues. The V gene's germline CDR1 is MNHEY and CDR2 SVGEGT. The V gene lost 6 bases and the J gene lost 6 bases, with 26 bases spanning the gap.

The chain combines TRBV6-2 or TRBV6-3 with TRBJ2-2, with D tentatively TRBD1 (6 bases). The clonotype originates from a man between 18 and 35 years old in good health. The sample comprised blood. DNA of the CDR3: TGTGCCAGCAGCTCTAGGACAGTCGAGGTTAGGCCAGCCGGGGAGCTGTTTTTT. Translation gives CASSSRTVEVRPAGELFF.